Each of the 19 T cell receptor beta chains below was sequenced from the same sample in a study of OX40 agonist ivuxolimab in advanced cancers. The table came from immunoSEQ multiplex PCR; TCRdb's copy has only in-frame clones and leaves some out. Seen here are 80,000 to 100,000 clones, roughly 94% observed once, and the top ten hold about 0.18%. Sample: CD4+ or CD8+ T cells sorted from blood, taken in a trial of the OX40 agonist ivuxolimab. The receptors were gathered from an adult with an advanced solid tumor such as melanoma, head and neck, liver or kidney cancer.

The chain recombines TRBV7-2 with TRBJ1-5; tentatively, D is TRBD1 (6 bases). The CDR3 is made up of 16 amino acids. Trimming took 6 bases from V and 1 from J, leaving 16 bases between them. CDR1 is SGHTA, CDR2 FQGNSA, per germline. The CDR3 protein is CASSSRTAFSNQPQHF. The CDR3, as DNA: TGTGCCAGCAGTTCGAGGACAGCTTTCAGCAATCAGCCCCAGCATTTT.

This clone appeared a single time. The chain recombines TRBV7-2 with TRBJ2-3; D could derive from TRBD1 or TRBD2 (5 bases each). V was trimmed by 8 bases and J by 2 bases, leaving 14 bases between them. The CDR3 is made up of 14 amino acids. The germline CDR1 and CDR2 sequences are SGHTA and FQGNSA. CDR3 in DNA: TGTGCCAGCGGGGCGGGCTACCACACAGATACGCAGTATTTT. Encoded protein: CASGAGYHTDTQYF.

The CDR3 sequence is CASSQSHGETQYF. Written as DNA, the CDR3 is TGTGCCAGCTCACAATCCCACGGAGAGACCCAGTACTTC. The chain recombines TRBV18 with TRBJ2-5; D ambiguous. V gave up 4 bases and J gave up 4 bases, with 10 bases separating them. This CDR3 is built from 13 residues. The germline V gene has CDR1 KGHSH and CDR2 LQKENI.

The chain uses TRBV5-1 and TRBJ2-3, with 14 bases identical to TRBD2. Germline lookup yields CDR1 SGHRS and CDR2 YFSETQ. The CDR3 runs to 17 residues. Trimming took 4 bases from V and 2 from J; bases not matched to a gene: 6. The CDR3 loop is CASSGGLAGAVTDTQYF. The CDR3, as DNA: TGCGCCAGCAGCGGGGGACTAGCGGGGGCCGTCACAGATACGCAGTATTTT.

The CDR3 loop reads CASSLGQEPIQQYF. The CDR3, as DNA: TGTGCCAGCAGCCTCGGACAAGAACCTATCCAGCAGTACTTC. V is TRBV5-6 and J is TRBJ2-7, with TRBD1 as a possible D gene (5 bases). CDR1 and CDR2 (germline): SGHDT, YYEEEE. This CDR3 has 14 amino acids. V lost 4 bases, J lost 8 bases, and 19 bases lay in between.

V usage is TRBV7-6 and J usage is TRBJ2-5; possible D gene TRBD2, 6 bases. This CDR3 is built from 15 residues. The germline V gene has CDR1 SGHVS and CDR2 FNYEAQ. Trimming left V 0 bases short and J 4 bases short, with 12 bases between. CDR3 DNA sequence: TGTGCCAGCAGCTTAGCCCGGCAAGCGGGAGAGACCCAGTACTTC. This translates into CASSLARQAGETQYF. Full variable domain (remainder filled in from reference TRBV7-6 and TRBJ2-5): GAGVSQSPRYKVTKRGQDVALRCDPISGHVSLYWYRQALGQGPEFLTYFNYEAQQDKSGLPNDRFSAERPEGSISTLTIQRTEQRDSAMYRCASSLARQAGETQYFGPGTRLLVL.

V gene TRBV7-2 combines with J gene TRBJ1-2; weak D call: TRBD1 (5 bases). Trimming removed 8 bases from V and 6 bases from J, with 28 bases in between. Germline CDR1 SGHTA, CDR2 FQGNSA. This CDR3 comprises 17 residues. The CDR3 DNA sequence: TGTGCCAGCCCAAACCTTATACCCCGGGACCTAAGCGATGGCTACACCTTC. It translates to CASPNLIPRDLSDGYTF.

This clone was counted once. The chain combines TRBV4-3 with TRBJ1-1; possibly TRBD1 for D (5 bases). Germline assignment: CDR1 LGHNA and CDR2 YSLEER. The V and J ends lost 6 bases and 4 bases respectively, with 15 bases between them. The CDR3 is made up of 14 amino acids. CDR3 region: CASRLGAMGTEAFF. CDR3 coding DNA: TGCGCCAGCAGACTTGGGGCGATGGGCACTGAAGCTTTCTTT.

The chain is built from TRBV11-3 and TRBJ2-7, with TRBD1 matching over 11 bases. The CDR3 sequence is 15 residues long. The germline V gene has CDR1 SGHNT and CDR2 YENEEA. Trimming removed 5 bases from V and 5 bases from J; junction bases left unmatched: 8. The CDR3 is CASSLQGQGGDEQYF. CDR3 DNA sequence: TGTGCCAGCAGCCTTCAGGGACAGGGGGGCGACGAGCAGTACTTC. Full variable domain (remainder filled in from reference TRBV11-3 and TRBJ2-7): EAGVVQSPRYKIIEKKQPVAFWCNPISGHNTLYWYLQNLGQGPELLIRYENEEAVDDSQLPKDRFSAERLKGVDSTLKIQPAELGDSAVYLCASSLQGQGGDEQYFGPGTRLTVT.

Notes on this clone: Other DNA sequences in the sample encode the same CDR3. This rearrangement joins TRBV20-1 to TRBJ2-7; D uncertain. Germline lookup yields CDR1 DFQATT and CDR2 SNEGSKA (reference sequence). The ends were cut back, 1 base at V and 3 bases at J, with 4 bases in the middle. This CDR3 is built from 11 residues. The CDR3 reads CSARGGYEQYF. The CDR3 DNA reads TGCAGTGCTAGAGGGGGCTACGAGCAGTACTTC.

The chain combines TRBV27 with TRBJ2-7; 9 nucleotides line up with TRBD1. The CDR3 has 17 residues. The ends lost 5 bases at V and 4 bases at J; junction bases unmatched: 15. Germline V gene sequence: CDR1 MNHEY, CDR2 SMNVEV (reference sequence). The CDR3 nucleotides are TGTGCCAGCAGTCCACTAACAACTTGGACAGGGGAGTACGAGCAGTACTTC. It yields the protein CASSPLTTWTGEYEQYF.

The chain joins TRBV4-3 to TRBJ1-1; 9 nucleotides match TRBD1. CDR1 is LGHNA, CDR2 YSLEER, per germline. The junction had 4 bases not matched to a gene; V was cut back by 0 bases and J by 11 bases. CDR3 length equals 13 residues. The CDR3 DNA reads as TGCGCCAGCAGCCAAGAGGAAGGGACAGGGGCTTTCTTT. This gives the protein CASSQEEGTGAFF.

The gene calls are TRBV7-6 and TRBJ1-2; possible D gene TRBD1, 6 bases. The CDR3 runs 15 residues. V lost 1 base to trimming and J lost 3 bases, with 12 bases between them. CDR1 is SGHVS, CDR2 FNYEAQ, per germline. The chain's CDR3 is CASSLGGAGDYGYTF. For the CDR3, the DNA is TGTGCCAGCAGCTTAGGGGGGGCAGGGGACTATGGCTACACCTTC.

This clone has only one observation. The V call is TRBV27, the J call TRBJ1-4; 7 bases are a match to TRBD1. The CDR3 has 19 residues. In germline, CDR1 is MNHEY, CDR2 SMNVEV (reference sequence). Trimming cost V 0 bases and J 2 bases; bases outside gene matches: 12. Here the CDR3 DNA reads TGTGCCAGCAGTTTATCGCCACCGGAGGGGGCGCGGACTAATGAAAAACTGTTTTTT. Its protein product is CASSLSPPEGARTNEKLFF.

This clone showed up just once. The genes are TRBV5-1 and TRBJ2-3, with D maybe TRBD1 (6 bases). The V and J ends lost 3 bases and 1 base respectively, with 18 bases between them. The CDR3 runs to 17 residues. Germline values: CDR1 SGHRS, CDR2 YFSETQ. DNA for the CDR3: TGCGCCAGCAGCTGGGGATCCAGGGGTGAAGGCACAGATACGCAGTATTTT. Translated: CASSWGSRGEGTDTQYF.

The chain is built from TRBV30 and TRBJ1-2; unclear D gene. Trimming shortened V by 2 bases and J by 4 bases, and 17 bases separated the two germline ends. There are 15 residues in the CDR3. The germline V gene has CDR1 GTSNPN and CDR2 SVGIG (reference sequence). CDR3 DNA sequence: TGTGCCTGGAGTCCCAAAGGACCGCACACCTATGGCTACACCTTC. Translating it yields CAWSPKGPHTYGYTF.

The chain joins TRBV20-1 to TRBJ1-2, with 8 bases lining up with TRBD1. V lost 6 bases to trimming and J lost 7 bases; unmatched junction nucleotides: 4. This CDR3 has 11 amino acids. Germline-derived CDR1 and CDR2 are DFQATT and SNEGSKA (reference sequence). The CDR3 loop is CSATDRGGYTF. For the CDR3, the DNA is TGCAGTGCAACAGACAGGGGTGGCTACACCTTC.

The genes are TRBV4-3 and TRBJ2-5; D is possibly TRBD1 or TRBD2 (6 bases each). CDR3 size: 17 residues. Germline V gives CDR1 LGHNA, CDR2 YSLEER. The V gene lost 1 base and the J gene lost 5 bases, with 20 bases spanning the gap. The DNA for the CDR3 is TGCGCCAGCAGCCAAGCCGGTCTGTGGGGGGCCAGGGAGACCCAGTACTTC. It encodes CASSQAGLWGARETQYF.

The chain has TRBV30 and TRBJ1-1, with D unclear. Germline V lookup: CDR1 GTSNPN, CDR2 SVGIG (reference sequence). V lost 4 bases and J 0 bases, leaving 15 bases between the germline ends. This CDR3 comprises 15 residues. The CDR3 DNA is TGTGCCTGGAAACGTTGGGTTGGTTTGAACACTGAAGCTTTCTTT. It yields the protein CAWKRWVGLNTEAFF.